A selection of T cell receptor beta chains follows, all from one sample in a study of vaccination and CD4 T cells after COVID-19. TCRdb re-derived calls from the PCR reads in MiXCR, one entry per CDR3 protein. The top ten clones hold 6.5% of a sample with about 20,000 distinct CDR3 sequences, 50% of them seen once. No antigen has been identified for these receptors. The material sequenced was CD4+ T cells from blood, cultured in vitro. These receptors were taken from a human donor who had recovered from COVID-19. Both conserved end residues are part of each CDR3. A D gene is named only where the DNA matches it firmly. Clone size is stated in some rows and not others, as once, few, many or a class when expanded.

v_gene	d_gene	j_gene	abundance	CDR3aa	CDR3nt
TRBV7-9	TRBD1	TRBJ2-3	NA	CASSWGQGTDTQYF	TGTGCCAGCAGCTGGGGACAGGGAACAGATACGCAGTATTTT
TRBV6-1	TRBD1	TRBJ1-1	NA	CATLPPGQGSKAFF	TGTGCCACCTTACCGCCGGGACAGGGTTCCAAAGCTTTCTTT
TRBV6-1	TRBD2	TRBJ2-7	NA	CASSELGLAGEQYF	TGTGCCAGCAGTGAACTGGGACTAGCGGGGGAGCAGTACTTC
TRBV20-1	TRBD2	TRBJ2-1	once	CSARDFGSGRKGRSYNEQFF	TGCAGTGCTAGAGATTTTGGTAGCGGGAGAAAGGGGAGGTCCTACAATGAGCAGTTCTTC
TRBV7-2	NA	TRBJ1-2	few	CASSLYREGYTF	TGTGCCAGCAGCTTATATAGGGAGGGCTACACCTTC
TRBV20-1	NA	TRBJ2-4	NA	CSAHRGGLVAKNIQYF	TGCAGTGCTCATAGGGGAGGATTAGTAGCCAAAAACATTCAGTACTTC
TRBV18	NA	TRBJ2-1	NA	CASSPGTRDEQFF	TGTGCCAGCTCACCCGGGACCCGCGATGAGCAGTTCTTC
TRBV19	TRBD1	TRBJ1-5	NA	CASSTGTASNSNQPQHF	TGTGCCAGTAGTACGGGGACAGCTAGTAATAGCAATCAGCCCCAGCATTTT
TRBV2	NA	TRBJ1-3	NA	CASTLDNGNTIYF	TGTGCCAGCACCTTGGACAATGGAAACACCATATATTTT
TRBV7-2	NA	TRBJ1-6	few	CASSLVLSPLHF	TGTGCCAGCAGCTTAGTCCTATCACCCCTCCACTTT
TRBV20-1	TRBD1	TRBJ1-1	NA	CSAIRQGGTEAFF	TGCAGTGCTATACGACAGGGTGGCACTGAAGCTTTCTTT
TRBV30	NA	TRBJ1-6	NA	CAFRDPELPLHF	TGTGCCTTCCGGGACCCAGAGCTACCCCTCCACTTT
TRBV2	NA	TRBJ1-2	NA	CASSVTTDYGYTF	TGTGCCAGCAGTGTAACGACGGACTATGGCTACACCTTC